This TCR beta chain was sequenced for a study of human T cells and chemical hapten exposure. Study at large: 2% DPC applied to an approximately 2 cm by approximately 2 cm arm area sensitized donors.

The length of the CDR3 is 12 residues. V lost 10 bases to trimming and J lost 4 bases; unmatched junction nucleotides: 4. Germline V gene data show CDR1 as MDHEN and CDR2 as SYDVKM. Noted time point: patch test 1, 2 weeks after DPC sensitization. The treatment was: therapeutic diphenylcyclopropenone sensitization with weekly scalp DPC. In TCRdb, the RACE reads were re-called with MiXCR into one record per CDR3 protein. The sample includes some 180,000 distinct CDR3 sequences, around 20% of them seen just once. The chain has TRBV28 and TRBJ1-5, with 7 bases aligning to TRBD1. The sample consisted of whole blood, taken in connection with sensitization to the hapten diphenylcyclopropenone (DPC). The sequence came from a woman aged 45-65 years with alopecia areata. Some clones in this sample may be carry-over from other donors' samples. CDR3 in amino acids: CATRQGNQPQHF. Written as DNA, the CDR3 is TGTGCCACCCGACAGGGAAATCAGCCCCAGCATTTT.